Many counts were recorded for the clone carrying this T cell receptor beta chain. The antigen is unknown. The sample originates from a study of molecular identifiers for immune sequencing clone quantification. Bulk TCR libraries used previously described methods and listed TCR primers. TCRdb passed the PCR reads through MiXCR, listing each CDR3 protein once. This table has some 650,000 distinct CDR3 sequences, just under 20% appearing once. Germline assignment: CDR1 MNHEY and CDR2 SVGAGI. Trimming shortened V by 2 bases and J by 0 bases, and 7 bases separated the two germline ends. There are 14 residues in the CDR3. Study conclusions and caveats: Clones that had above 20 RNA copies took up over 98% of effector molecules but under 1% in naive cells. Spiked TCR RNA from one Jurkat cell reportedly showed up when mixed among 850,000 to 1,000,000 naive cells.

Naive CD8 T cells, phenotype CD8+CD4-CCR7+CD45RA+, were sorted. This sequence was found in a human donor in good health. Some libraries in this study had Jurkat cell RNA spiked in. V is TRBV6-5 and J is TRBJ1-1; TRBD1 might be the D (5 bases). The sequencing sample was made of naive CD8+ T cells from blood, with Jurkat cell RNA spiked in. Noted subset: FACS-sorted CD8+CD4-CCR7+CD45RA+ naive T cells. Written as DNA, the CDR3 is TGTGCCAGCAGTTACCAGGGAATGAACACTGAAGCTTTCTTT. It yields the protein CASSYQGMNTEAFF.